Shown below are 27 T cell receptor beta chains from a single sample sequenced in a study of T cell changes during pregnancy in multiple sclerosis. TCRdb's copy holds only in-frame clones and misses some; the assay was immunoSEQ multiplex PCR. The table shows more than 55,000 clones, with less than 95% occurring only once. The specimen comprised peripheral blood, sampled in the first trimester of pregnancy. The receptor set was obtained from a female donor in good health, enrolled as a control in a pregnancy study.

The genes are TRBV5-1 and TRBJ1-3; no clear D gene. This CDR3 has 18 amino acids. Germline V gives CDR1 SGHRS, CDR2 YFSETQ. The germline V and J ends were trimmed by 0 bases and 0 bases, with 16 bases remaining between them. CDR3 in amino acids: CASSLVPPGGSSGNTIYF. CDR3 coding DNA: TGCGCCAGCAGCTTGGTTCCCCCGGGAGGGTCCTCTGGAAACACCATATATTTT.

This clone was counted many times. The V call is TRBV5-4, the J call TRBJ2-7; TRBD2 is a possible D gene (6 bases). Germline values: CDR1 SGHNT, CDR2 YYREEE (reference sequence). Trimming removed 4 bases at V and 6 bases at J, with 17 bases between. The CDR3 has 14 residues. In DNA, the CDR3 is TGTGCCAGCAGCCTGCTGGGAGGATCCCGCGAGCAGTACTTC. It translates to CASSLLGGSREQYF.

The rearrangement links TRBV13 to TRBJ1-6; TRBD1 matches at 7 bases. Germline V gene sequence: CDR1 PRHDT, CDR2 FYEKMQ (reference sequence). Trimming at V came to 4 bases and at J to 9 bases, leaving 3 bases not matched to a gene. The CDR3 loop spans 13 amino acids. CDR3: CASSSYRGSPLHF. CDR3 nucleotide sequence: TGTGCCAGCAGCTCCTACAGGGGTTCACCCCTCCACTTT.

In its sample, this clone was seen once. The chain has TRBV28 and TRBJ2-7; 7 nucleotides agree with TRBD2. CDR1 and CDR2 (germline): MDHEN, SYDVKM. V lost 8 bases, J lost 2 bases, and 3 bases stayed unmatched. The CDR3 spans 12 residues. The CDR3 DNA is TGTGCCAGCGGGAGGGGACCCTACGAGCAGTACTTC. Encoded protein: CASGRGPYEQYF.

The chain employs TRBV7-9 and TRBJ1-1; maybe TRBD1 (6 bases). CDR1 is SEHNR, CDR2 FQNEAQ, per germline (reference sequence). The CDR3 totals 14 residues. The V and J ends lost 5 bases and 0 bases respectively, with 10 bases between them. CDR3 protein: CASSIGQMNTEAFF. In DNA form, the CDR3 reads TGTGCCAGCAGCATCGGACAGATGAACACTGAAGCTTTCTTT. The variable domain in full, with the rest retrieved from reference TRBV7-9 and TRBJ1-1, is DTGVSQNPRHKITKRGQNVTFRCDPISEHNRLYWYRQTLGQGPEFLTYFQNEAQLEKSRLLSDRFSAERPKGSFSTLEIQRTEQGDSAMYLCASSIGQMNTEAFFGQGTRLTVV.

The gene calls are TRBV21-1 and TRBJ2-7; no DNA check was done on the table's D call, TRBD2. TRBV21-1 is a documented pseudogene. The CDR3 is made up of 14 amino acids. The CDR3 region is CASSTLTGRYEQYF. CDR3 DNA sequence: TGTGCCAGCAGCACCTTGACGGGAAGGTACGAGCAGTACTTC.

This clone was found a few times. The rearrangement uses TRBV6-5 and TRBJ1-5, with D possibly matching TRBD1 (5 bases). V was shortened by 2 bases and J by 5 bases, with 10 bases between the two germline ends. This CDR3 region has 14 residues. Germline-derived CDR1 and CDR2 are MNHEY and SVGAGI. CDR3 bases: TGTGCCAGCAGTTACCGGCAGGGTTATCAGCCCCAGCATTTT. Protein product: CASSYRQGYQPQHF.

The chain is built from TRBV2 and TRBJ2-1, with D maybe TRBD1 (6 bases). The CDR3 consists of 15 residues. Trimming took off 0 bases at V and 7 bases at J, with 13 bases between the two ends. CDR1 SNHLY and CDR2 FYNNEI come from the germline V gene. CDR3 DNA sequence: TGTGCCAGCAGTGAAGCGCTTATTAGGGGGAATGAGCAGTTCTTC. This encodes CASSEALIRGNEQFF.

V and J are TRBV27 and TRBJ1-5; D unclear. Germline assignment: CDR1 MNHEY and CDR2 SMNVEV (reference sequence). Trimming removed 0 bases at V and 3 bases at J, with 9 bases between. This CDR3 has 15 amino acids. CDR3 protein: CASSLSRSPNQPQHF. The CDR3 DNA sequence: TGTGCCAGCAGTTTATCGAGGAGCCCCAATCAGCCCCAGCATTTT.

The chain uses TRBV29-1 and TRBJ2-1; D is perhaps TRBD1 (5 bases). CDR1 and CDR2 (germline): SQVTM, ANQGSEA. Between the trimmed V and J ends, which lost 1 base and 5 bases, there was a span of 18 bases. The length of the CDR3 is 16 residues. This CDR3 reads CSVEGSLGQGDNEQFF. In DNA form, the CDR3 reads TGCAGCGTTGAAGGCTCCCTGGGGCAGGGTGACAATGAGCAGTTCTTC.

This chain connects TRBV7-2 to TRBJ2-5, with TRBD2 identical over 11 bases. Germline V gene lookup returns CDR1 SGHTA and CDR2 FQGNSA. CDR3 length: 17 amino acids. With V trimmed by 1 base and J by 5 bases, 9 bases remained unmatched. The CDR3 DNA follows: TGTGCCAGCAGCTTAGTTGGAGTAGCGGGAGGGCCGGAGACCCAGTACTTC. Its translation: CASSLVGVAGGPETQYF.

V is TRBV9 and J is TRBJ2-1, with 9 bases fitting TRBD2. Trimming at V came to 3 bases and at J to 0 bases, leaving 4 bases not matched to a gene. This CDR3 contains 16 residues. The germline V gene encodes CDR1 SGDLS and CDR2 YYNGEE. The CDR3 DNA is TGTGCCAGCAGCGCCCTTAGCGGGAGCTCCTACAATGAGCAGTTCTTC. Translation gives CASSALSGSSYNEQFF.

Only a few counts were recorded for this clone. The V gene is TRBV10-3, the J gene TRBJ1-6; 8 bases line up with TRBD1. This CDR3 comprises 16 residues. Germline CDR1 is ENHRY and CDR2 is SYGVKD. J was trimmed by 7 bases and V by 4 bases; bases with no gene match: 9. CDR3 nucleotides: TGTGCCATCAGTGGCGACAGGGGAGTAATGAATTCACCCCTCCACTTT. It specifies CAISGDRGVMNSPLHF.

The chain links TRBV4-1 to TRBJ2-1; 7 bases map to TRBD1. CDR1 is MGHRA, CDR2 YSYEKL, per germline. The CDR3 sequence is 17 residues long. J gave up 4 bases and V 1 base, and 10 bases lay outside the gene matches. CDR3 protein: CASSQGVGGQIYNEQFF. CDR3 DNA: TGCGCCAGCAGCCAAGGCGTAGGGGGACAGATATACAATGAGCAGTTCTTC.

The chain links TRBV25-1 to TRBJ2-7, with a weak D call TRBD1 (5 bases). Germline V gene data show CDR1 as MGHDK and CDR2 as SYGVNS. This CDR3 region has 12 residues. The V end was cut by 8 bases, the J end by 5 bases, with 13 bases between. The CDR3 region has the DNA TGTGCCAGCGGCTACAGGTCCCACGAGCAGTACTTC. Protein product: CASGYRSHEQYF.

The gene calls are TRBV25-1 and TRBJ1-3; D may be TRBD1 (6 bases). Germline V gene lookup returns CDR1 MGHDK and CDR2 SYGVNS. Trimming left V 8 bases short and J 0 bases short, with 8 bases between. The length of the CDR3 is 13 residues. The CDR3 loop is CASRQVSGNTIYF. Written as DNA, the CDR3 is TGTGCCAGCCGACAGGTCTCTGGAAACACCATATATTTT.

The chain carries TRBV11-2 and TRBJ2-5; TRBD2 aligns across 7 bases. The trim removed 1 base at V and 5 bases at J, leaving 1 base unmatched. The V gene's germline CDR1 is SGHAT and CDR2 FQNNGV. The CDR3 has 13 amino acids. CDR3 DNA sequence: TGTGCCAGCAGCTTAGCCGGGGGGGAGACCCAGTACTTC. Protein sequence: CASSLAGGETQYF.

This clone has at least ten counts. The gene calls are TRBV5-4 and TRBJ1-1; TRBD1 aligns across 7 bases. CDR3 length equals 15 residues. CDR1 and CDR2 (germline): SGHNT, YYREEE (reference sequence). The V and J ends lost 0 bases and 3 bases, in that order; junction bases with no gene match: 5. DNA of the CDR3: TGTGCCAGCAGCTTGGCCTCAGGGGGTGACACTGAAGCTTTCTTT. The encoded protein is CASSLASGGDTEAFF.

The CDR3 sequence is CASSLDGSRVSGEQYF. The CDR3 DNA reads TGTGCCAGCAGCTTAGATGGGTCCAGGGTGTCCGGCGAGCAGTACTTC. The chain has TRBV7-9 and TRBJ2-7; tentative D call: TRBD1 (5 bases). Germline V gene sequence: CDR1 SEHNR, CDR2 FQNEAQ (reference sequence). The CDR3 is made up of 16 amino acids. V was cut by 1 base and J by 6 bases, with 19 bases left in between.

This chain links TRBV6-5 with TRBJ1-4; the D is unclear. V gave up 6 bases and J gave up 8 bases, with 10 bases separating them. Looked up from germline, CDR1 is MNHEY and CDR2 is SVGAGI. CDR3 length: 12 amino acids. The CDR3 coding sequence is TGTGCCAGCAGAAAAGGAGGGGAAAAACTGTTTTTT. Translation gives CASRKGGEKLFF.

This rearrangement joins TRBV2 to TRBJ1-5; TRBD1 matches at 11 bases. Trimming took 6 bases from V and 4 from J; bases not matched to a gene: 2. Germline assignment: CDR1 SNHLY and CDR2 FYNNEI. The CDR3 has 14 amino acids. Written as DNA, the CDR3 is TGTGCCAGCAGGGGGACAGGGGGAAATCAGCCCCAGCATTTT. Amino acid sequence: CASRGTGGNQPQHF.

As DNA, the CDR3 is TGTGCCAGCAGTTACCTACAGGGTCAAGAAAAACTGTTTTTT. It codes for CASSYLQGQEKLFF. The V and J genes are TRBV2 and TRBJ1-4, with D tentatively TRBD1 (6 bases). The CDR3 loop spans 14 amino acids. V lost 5 bases and J lost 8, with 15 bases in between. Germline V gives CDR1 SNHLY, CDR2 FYNNEI.

The chain combines TRBV4-1 with TRBJ2-3; the match to TRBD1 covers 7 bases. The V and J ends lost 8 bases and 1 base, in that order; junction bases with no gene match: 6. The CDR3 length is 14 residues. Germline lookup yields CDR1 MGHRA and CDR2 YSYEKL. The CDR3 spells CASRRQGGTDTQYF. The CDR3 DNA is TGCGCCAGCCGACGACAGGGAGGCACAGATACGCAGTATTTT.

The chain uses TRBV7-8 and TRBJ2-3, with TRBD2 matching 8 bases. Looked up from germline, CDR1 is SGHVS and CDR2 is FQNEAQ. Germline trimming cut 5 bases from V and 6 bases from J; bases unmatched to any gene: 7. The CDR3 extends over 14 amino acids. The CDR3 DNA reads TGTGCCAGCAGCGTAAGCGGGGGACGGGATACGCAGTATTTT. Protein sequence: CASSVSGGRDTQYF.

The genes are TRBV5-1 and TRBJ2-5, with TRBD2 identical over 9 bases. CDR1 SGHRS and CDR2 YFSETQ come from the germline V gene. V gave up 4 bases and J gave up 5 bases; unmatched junction bases: 12. This CDR3 is 16 amino acids long. DNA of the CDR3: TGCGCCAGCAGCCCCCTATCAGCGGGGGGCGGGGAGACCCAGTACTTC. Translated, it gives CASSPLSAGGGETQYF.

The chain is built from TRBV4-2 and TRBJ2-3; the D is unclear. The CDR3 loop spans 13 amino acids. Germline CDR1 LGHNA, CDR2 YNFKEQ. V lost 0 bases, J lost 4 bases, and 5 bases lay in between. The CDR3 DNA is TGTGCCAGCAGCCAAGATACGGCAGATACGCAGTATTTT. Amino acids: CASSQDTADTQYF.

The rearrangement uses TRBV11-2 and TRBJ2-7, with 7 bases lining up with TRBD1. The CDR3 is 16 residues long. V lost 7 bases and J lost 2; bases outside the gene matches: 14. Germline V lookup: CDR1 SGHAT, CDR2 FQNNGV. CDR3 sequence: CASIPPDYRGAYEQYF. CDR3 DNA: TGTGCCAGCATTCCACCCGACTACAGGGGTGCCTACGAGCAGTACTTC.